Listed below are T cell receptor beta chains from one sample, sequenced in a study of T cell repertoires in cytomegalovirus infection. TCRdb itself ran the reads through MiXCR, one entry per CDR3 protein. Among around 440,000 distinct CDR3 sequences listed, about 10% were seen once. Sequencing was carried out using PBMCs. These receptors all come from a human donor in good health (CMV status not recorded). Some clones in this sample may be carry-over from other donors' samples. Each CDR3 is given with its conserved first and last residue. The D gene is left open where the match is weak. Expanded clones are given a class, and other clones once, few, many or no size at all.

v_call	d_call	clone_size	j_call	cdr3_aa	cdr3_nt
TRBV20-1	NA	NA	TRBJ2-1	CSAREWRASHNEQFF	TGCAGTGCTAGAGAGTGGAGGGCCTCGCACAATGAGCAGTTCTTC
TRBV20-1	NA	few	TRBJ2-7	CSARGQGVYEQYF	TGCAGTGCTAGAGGCCAGGGAGTCTACGAGCAGTACTTC
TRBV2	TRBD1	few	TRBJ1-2	CASSRQGLSYTF	TGTGCCAGCAGTCGACAGGGGTTGAGCTACACCTTC
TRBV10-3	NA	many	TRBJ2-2	CAISPTGASTGELFF	TGTGCCATCAGTCCTACGGGGGCGAGCACCGGGGAGCTGTTTTTT
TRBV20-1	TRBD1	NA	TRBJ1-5	CSAGDRGQSSNQPQHF	TGCAGTGCCGGGGACAGGGGGCAGTCGAGCAATCAGCCCCAGCATTTT
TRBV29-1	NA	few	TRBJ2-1	CSVEGGLGGRLSYNEQFF	TGCAGCGTTGAAGGCGGATTAGGGGGTCGCCTTTCCTACAATGAGCAGTTCTTC
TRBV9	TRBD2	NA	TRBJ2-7	CASSPRTAGGFYEQYF	TGTGCCAGCAGCCCCCGGACAGCGGGAGGTTTCTACGAGCAGTACTTC
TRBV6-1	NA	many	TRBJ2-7	CASSQLYGPPYEQYF	TGTGCCAGCAGTCAACTGTACGGGCCCCCCTACGAGCAGTACTTC
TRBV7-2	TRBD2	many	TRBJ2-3	CASSAGGGRNTQYF	TGTGCCAGCAGCGCGGGGGGGGGGCGAAATACGCAGTATTTT
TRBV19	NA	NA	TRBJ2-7	CASSETTGETRPYEQYF	TGTGCCAGTAGTGAAACCACGGGGGAAACGAGACCATACGAGCAGTACTTC
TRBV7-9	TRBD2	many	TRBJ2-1	CASSARLAGVYNEQFF	TGTGCCAGCAGCGCCAGACTAGCGGGAGTCTACAATGAGCAGTTCTTC
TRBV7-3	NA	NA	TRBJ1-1	CASSPDAEAFF	TGTGCCAGCAGCCCCGACGCAGAAGCTTTCTTT
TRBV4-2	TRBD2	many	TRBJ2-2	CASSPLAGEFAGELFF	TGTGCCAGCAGCCCCTTAGCGGGAGAGTTCGCCGGGGAGCTGTTTTTT
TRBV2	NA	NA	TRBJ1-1	CASSVGQTNTEAFF	TGTGCCAGCAGTGTTGGGCAGACGAACACTGAAGCTTTCTTT
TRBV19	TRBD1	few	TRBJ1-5	CASSIVGGKGNQPQHF	TGTGCCAGTAGTATTGTAGGGGGCAAAGGCAATCAGCCCCAGCATTTT
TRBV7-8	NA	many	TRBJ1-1	CASSFTGPMNTEAFF	TGTGCCAGCAGCTTTACAGGGCCCATGAACACTGAAGCTTTCTTT
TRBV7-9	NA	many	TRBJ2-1	CASSLSRGGEQFF	TGTGCCAGCAGCTTAAGCCGGGGAGGTGAGCAGTTCTTC
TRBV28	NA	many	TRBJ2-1	CASSQDRFDEQFF	TGTGCCAGCAGTCAAGACAGGTTCGATGAGCAGTTCTTC
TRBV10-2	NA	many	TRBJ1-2	CASTPQSSGYGYTF	TGCGCCAGCACTCCCCAGTCGTCAGGCTATGGCTACACCTTC
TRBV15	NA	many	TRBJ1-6	CATSRDRGRGNSPLHF	TGTGCCACCAGCAGAGATCGGGGCAGGGGAAATTCACCCCTCCACTTT
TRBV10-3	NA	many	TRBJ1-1	CAIGETGNTEAFF	TGTGCCATCGGAGAGACAGGGAACACTGAAGCTTTCTTT